Following are 12 T cell receptor beta chains from one sample sequenced in a study of T cell clonotyping in hematopoietic cell transplantation. Sequencing used immunoSEQ multiplex PCR; TCRdb keeps in-frame clones, though not all of them. Among some 8,000 clones listed, approximately 90% were seen once. The input for sequencing was PBMCs, taken 180 days after allogeneic stem cell transplant. These receptor sequences come from a female patient aged 50 to 60 who had an allogeneic stem cell transplant from an unrelated donor, so the T cells may come from the graft donor. Some clones in this sample may be carry-over from other donors' samples.

The CDR3: CASSSLNPPGAGETQYF. The CDR3 coding sequence is TGCGCCAGCAGCTCCTTGAACCCCCCGGGGGCGGGGGAGACCCAGTACTTC. The chain carries TRBV5-1 and TRBJ2-5; D tentatively reads TRBD1 or TRBD2 (6 bases each). The V and J ends lost 3 bases and 5 bases respectively, with 23 bases between them. The germline V gene encodes CDR1 SGHRS and CDR2 YFSETQ. The CDR3 sequence is 17 residues long.

V is TRBV25-1 and J is TRBJ1-2; tentative D call: TRBD1 (6 bases). Germline CDR1 is MGHDK and CDR2 is SYGVNS. V lost 3 bases to trimming and J lost 4 bases, with 15 bases between them. The CDR3 sequence is 15 residues long. The CDR3 region is CASSDEEGGSYGYTF. As DNA, the CDR3 is TGTGCCAGCAGTGACGAAGAGGGGGGCTCCTATGGCTACACCTTC.

This chain joins TRBV6-5 and TRBJ1-1; D is undetermined. The V end lost 1 base, the J end lost 0 bases, and 9 bases lay between the germline ends. Germline-derived CDR1 and CDR2 are MNHEY and SVGAGI. There are 15 residues in the CDR3. CDR3 sequence: CASSYYGLVNTEAFF. In nucleotides, the CDR3 is TGTGCCAGCAGTTACTACGGGCTTGTGAACACTGAAGCTTTCTTT.

The V gene is TRBV5-5, the J gene TRBJ2-1; D is uncertain. In germline, CDR1 is SGHKS, CDR2 YYEKEE (reference sequence). V lost 0 bases to trimming and J lost 9 bases, with 10 bases between them. The CDR3 has 13 amino acids. This CDR3 is CASSLVLASEQFF. The DNA for the CDR3 is TGTGCCAGCAGCTTGGTTCTGGCCTCTGAGCAGTTCTTC.

The J gene is TRBJ2-3, the V gene TRBV4-2; 10 nucleotides align to TRBD2. CDR1 and CDR2 from the germline V gene are LGHNA and YNFKEQ. The CDR3 spans 17 residues. After removal of 4 bases from V and 4 bases from J, the junction contained 11 bases not matched to a gene. CDR3 bases: TGTGCCAGCAGCCGAGGACTAGCGGACTCTCCTTCAGATACGCAGTATTTT. Its protein product is CASSRGLADSPSDTQYF.

This clone occurred once. The chain recombines TRBV6-5 with TRBJ2-5, with 7 bases fitting TRBD2. Trimming at V came to 2 bases and at J to 3 bases, leaving 9 bases not matched to a gene. The germline gives CDR1 MNHEY, CDR2 SVGAGI. CDR3 size: 16 residues. The CDR3 spells CASSYDLGGVKETQYF. For the CDR3, the DNA is TGTGCCAGCAGTTACGATCTTGGGGGGGTAAAAGAGACCCAGTACTTC.

The chain employs TRBV7-2 and TRBJ2-1, with 7 bases aligning to TRBD2. Germline V gene sequence: CDR1 SGHTA, CDR2 FQGNSA. V dropped 6 bases and J dropped 5; count of bases not matched to a gene: 10. This CDR3 contains 15 residues. CDR3 DNA sequence: TGTGCCAGCAGTCCCCTAGCGGACGCTAACAATGAGCAGTTCTTC. Protein: CASSPLADANNEQFF.

This clone was seen a single time. The chain links TRBV6-5 to TRBJ1-1, with D maybe TRBD1 (5 bases). Germline V CDR1 and CDR2: MNHEY, SVGAGI. The CDR3 is 11 amino acids. Between the trimmed V and J ends, which lost 11 bases and 8 bases, there was a span of 15 bases. CDR3 residues: CAARNRIEAFF. CDR3 bases: TGTGCCGCTCGGAACAGGATAGAAGCTTTCTTT.

The rearrangement joins TRBV7-2 to TRBJ1-3; no clear D. The CDR3 totals 14 residues. V lost 4 bases, J lost 0 bases, and 7 bases lay in between. Germline V gene sequence: CDR1 SGHTA, CDR2 FQGNSA. The CDR3 DNA reads TGTGCCAGCAGCTCTGGTCCCTCTGGAAACACCATATATTTT. Protein sequence: CASSSGPSGNTIYF.

The chain carries TRBV6-6 and TRBJ2-5, with TRBD1 identical over 7 bases. CDR1 and CDR2 from the germline V gene are MNHNY and SVGAGI (reference sequence). This CDR3 has 16 amino acids. Germline trimming cut 0 bases from V and 2 bases from J; bases unmatched to any gene: 6. CDR3 nucleotide sequence: TGTGCCAGCAGTTACTCGAACAGGGGCCCGCAAGAGACCCAGTACTTC. It yields the protein CASSYSNRGPQETQYF.

The chain carries TRBV4-1 and TRBJ2-3; TRBD1 aligns across 9 bases. The CDR3 has 17 amino acids. V lost 0 bases, J lost 6 bases, and 10 bases stayed unmatched. Germline CDR1 reads MGHRA; CDR2 reads YSYEKL. The CDR3 nucleotides read TGCGCCAGCAGCCAAGAGCCCATTGGGACAGGGAGGGATACGCAGTATTTT. Amino acid sequence: CASSQEPIGTGRDTQYF.

V is TRBV11-3 and J is TRBJ1-1, with no clear D. This CDR3 contains 13 residues. CDR1 SGHNT and CDR2 YENEEA come from the germline V gene. With 3 bases removed from V and 2 bases from J, the gap between germline ends came to 7 bases. In DNA form, the CDR3 reads TGTGCCAGCAGCTTGCTGGACAACACTGAAGCTTTCTTT. Its protein is CASSLLDNTEAFF. Full variable domain (rest looked up from reference TRBV11-3 and TRBJ1-1): EAGVVQSPRYKIIEKKQPVAFWCNPISGHNTLYWYLQNLGQGPELLIRYENEEAVDDSQLPKDRFSAERLKGVDSTLKIQPAELGDSAVYLCASSLLDNTEAFFGQGTRLTVV.